These 31 T cell receptor beta chains originate from one sample sequenced in a study of T cells after yellow fever vaccination (dated by TCRdb to the late 2010s). Library preparation used 5' RACE. The listed sequencing device is Illumina HiSeq 2500. The raw public reads went through TCRdb reprocessing: fastp at Q25, MiXCR clone calling, in-frame beta chains kept. Under each unique CDR3 protein, matching rows form one entry showing the most common genes and DNA. Recorded for this sample are a few hundred thousand distinct CDR3 sequences; more than 8.5% of them occurred a single time. The ten largest clones represent over 15% of the sample. The treatment or condition label corresponds to: live attenuated yellow fever vaccine strain. The source material was PBMCs, sampled on the day of the first yellow fever vaccination. These receptors all come from a young man who received the YFV17D yellow fever vaccine.

This clonotype was recorded many times. The chain recombines TRBV4-1 with TRBJ2-1, with 7 positions matching TRBD2. Looked up from germline, CDR1 is MGHRA and CDR2 is YSYEKL. J lost 4 bases, V lost 3 bases, and 6 bases had no gene match. The CDR3 length is 15 residues. The CDR3 nucleotides are TGCGCCAGCAGCCATGCTGGGGGGGGGTACAATGAGCAGTTCTTC. Its protein product is CASSHAGGGYNEQFF.

Notes on this clonotype: Likely a read error: the CDR3 ends without its conserved phenylalanine or tryptophan. DNA of the CDR3: TGTGCCAGCAGTTTGGTCCCGGGACAGGGCGGTGGTGAGCAGTACATC. This codes for CASSLVPGQGGGEQYI. The chain recombines TRBV12-3 or TRBV12-4 with TRBJ2-7, with 9 bases identical to TRBD1. V lost 3 bases to trimming and J lost 7 bases; unmatched junction nucleotides: 13. The CDR3 loop spans 16 amino acids.

In its sample, this clonotype was seen many times. J is TRBJ2-3 and V is TRBV29-1, with 14 bases lining up with TRBD2. CDR1 is SQVTM, CDR2 ANQGSEA, per germline. The V gene end was trimmed by 6 bases and the J gene end by 2 bases; junction bases not matched to a gene: 4. The CDR3 spans 15 residues. The chain's CDR3 is CSVGLAGGPTDTQYF. CDR3 in DNA: TGCAGCGTCGGACTAGCGGGGGGACCCACAGATACGCAGTATTTT.

The V gene is TRBV7-2, the J gene TRBJ2-1; 8 nucleotides agree with TRBD2. The CDR3 totals 14 residues. The V and J ends lost 6 bases and 5 bases, in that order; junction bases with no gene match: 6. Per germline, CDR1 SGHTA and CDR2 FQGNSA. The CDR3 reads CASRPGGDNNEQFF. The CDR3 coding sequence is TGTGCCAGCAGACCCGGGGGGGACAACAATGAGCAGTTCTTC. Full variable domain (remainder filled in from reference TRBV7-2 and TRBJ2-1): GAGVSQSPSNKVTEKGKDVELRCDPISGHTALYWYRQSLGQGLEFLIYFQGNSAPDKSGLPSDRFSAERTGGSVSTLTIQRTQQEDSAVYLCASRPGGDNNEQFFGPGTRLTVL.

This clonotype appeared a few times. The rearrangement joins TRBV19 to TRBJ2-5, with TRBD1 matching 7 bases. This CDR3 is 15 amino acids long. Germline V CDR1 and CDR2: LNHDA, SQIVND (reference sequence). V shed 4 bases and J 4 bases; nucleotides not matched to a gene: 9. CDR3 residues: CASSKRTGGAETQYF. In DNA form, the CDR3 reads TGTGCCAGTAGTAAACGGACAGGTGGGGCAGAGACCCAGTACTTC.

This clonotype has only a few counts. The genes are TRBV7-3 and TRBJ2-3, with D unresolved. The germline V gene encodes CDR1 SGHTA and CDR2 FQGTGA. The CDR3 has 16 residues. Between the trimmed V and J ends, which lost 3 bases and 0 bases, there was a span of 13 bases. The CDR3 sequence is CASSLEFGFSTDTQYF. CDR3 coding DNA: TGTGCCAGCAGCTTGGAGTTCGGGTTTAGCACAGATACGCAGTATTTT.

Many counts were recorded for this clonotype. The chain joins TRBV20-1 to TRBJ2-3; D uncertain. Germline V lookup: CDR1 DFQATT, CDR2 SNEGSKA (reference sequence). CDR3 length: 14 amino acids. V was shortened by 1 base and J by 2 bases, with 10 bases between the two germline ends. In DNA form, the CDR3 reads TGCAGTGCTAGAGGTGTAAGGGCCACAGATACGCAGTATTTT. Translating gives CSARGVRATDTQYF.

This clonotype showed up many times. The chain employs TRBV12-3 or TRBV12-4 and TRBJ2-1, with 9 positions matching TRBD2. The junction had 5 bases not matched to a gene; V was cut back by 10 bases and J by 4 bases. CDR3 length: 13 amino acids. The CDR3 DNA sequence: TGTGCCAACCCGGGACTAGCTTACAATGAGCAGTTCTTC. Translating it yields CANPGLAYNEQFF.

The chain recombines TRBV12-3 or TRBV12-4 with TRBJ2-1; no firm D call. Trimming shortened V by 5 bases and J by 10 bases, and 9 bases separated the two germline ends. The length of the CDR3 is 11 residues. CDR3 coding DNA: TGTGCCAGCAGTCCCATTGGGGAGCAGTTCTTC. Encoded protein: CASSPIGEQFF.

Many counts were recorded for this clonotype. J is TRBJ2-3 and V is TRBV6-1, with D possibly called TRBD1 or TRBD2 (5 bases each). V was pared by 5 bases and J by 3 bases, with 15 bases between. The CDR3 runs 15 residues. Germline CDR1 reads MNHNS; CDR2 reads SASEGT. In DNA, the CDR3 is TGTGCCAGCAGTATCCGGGGCCCGCGGACAGATACGCAGTATTTT. It is translated as CASSIRGPRTDTQYF.

This clonotype was seen more than once but under ten times. This sequence joins TRBV20-1 and TRBJ1-4, with D uncertain. Germline V gives CDR1 DFQATT, CDR2 SNEGSKA (reference sequence). CDR3 length equals 14 residues. Trimming stripped 2 bases from V and 4 bases from J, with 11 bases between. The CDR3 DNA is TGCAGTGCTAGAATTGCCGCCAATAATGAAAAACTGTTTTTT. It translates to CSARIAANNEKLFF.

The chain recombines TRBV11-3 with TRBJ2-2, with D possibly being TRBD1 (5 bases). V gave up 8 bases and J gave up 5 bases, with 15 bases separating them. This CDR3 has 14 residues. CDR1 is SGHNT and CDR2 is YENEEA in the germline V gene. CDR3 nucleotides: TGTGCCAGCCAGGCCCAGGGATCAACCGGGGAGCTGTTTTTT. Translation gives CASQAQGSTGELFF.

This clonotype was detected only a few times. The chain has TRBV12-3 or TRBV12-4 and TRBJ2-7, with a tentative D call TRBD2 (5 bases). This CDR3 region has 14 residues. With 4 bases removed from V and 3 bases from J, the gap between germline ends came to 13 bases. CDR3 loop: CASSWGVTHYEQYF. CDR3 bases: TGTGCCAGCAGTTGGGGAGTGACCCACTACGAGCAGTACTTC.

This chain links TRBV10-3 with TRBJ2-2, with D maybe TRBD1 (5 bases). CDR3 size: 17 residues. Looked up from germline, CDR1 is ENHRY and CDR2 is SYGVKD. Between the trimmed V and J ends, which lost 4 bases and 3 bases, there was a span of 18 bases. The CDR3 nucleotides are TGTGCCATCAGTGGCACAGGCAAGGTGACGGACACCGGGGAGCTGTTTTTT. Amino acid sequence: CAISGTGKVTDTGELFF.

This clonotype was counted only a few times. The V call is TRBV20-1, the J call TRBJ2-5, with TRBD1 matching 10 bases. With V trimmed by 6 bases and J by 3 bases, 10 bases remained unmatched. The CDR3 totals 15 residues. The germline CDR1 and CDR2 sequences are DFQATT and SNEGSKA (reference sequence). Here the CDR3 DNA reads TGCAGTGCAAATCGGGACAGGGGTTTAAAAGAGACCCAGTACTTC. Its translation: CSANRDRGLKETQYF.

This clonotype was detected many times. This chain uses TRBV7-9 with TRBJ2-6, with unresolved D. Trimming took off 1 base at V and 0 bases at J, with 4 bases between the two ends. The germline V gene encodes CDR1 SEHNR and CDR2 FQNEAQ (reference sequence). This CDR3 is built from 15 residues. This CDR3 reads CASSLDRSGANVLTF. The CDR3 DNA follows: TGTGCCAGCAGCTTAGACCGCTCTGGGGCCAACGTCCTGACTTTC.

This chain connects TRBV5-1 to TRBJ2-4, with D possibly being TRBD2 (5 bases). V lost 0 bases and J lost 1, with 17 bases in between. Germline CDR1 reads SGHRS; CDR2 reads YFSETQ. The CDR3 is 18 residues long. CDR3 sequence reads: CASSLVSLARGAKNIQYF. CDR3 DNA sequence: TGCGCCAGCAGCTTGGTGTCGTTGGCACGGGGTGCCAAAAACATTCAGTACTTC. The whole variable domain, remainder taken from reference TRBV5-1 and TRBJ2-4, is KAGVTQTPRYLIKTRGQQVTLSCSPISGHRSVSWYQQTPGQGLQFLFEYFSETQRNKGNFPGRFSGRQFSNSRSEMNVSTLELGDSALYLCASSLVSLARGAKNIQYFGAGTRLSVL.

This clonotype was counted ten times or more. The rearrangement uses TRBV7-9 and TRBJ2-7, with D unresolved. Germline V gene sequence: CDR1 SEHNR, CDR2 FQNEAQ (reference sequence). V lost 4 bases and J lost 4, with 11 bases in between. The CDR3 totals 13 residues. The DNA for the CDR3 is TGTGCCAGCAGCTCAGATAGGCAGTACGAGCAGTACGTC. It encodes CASSSDRQYEQYV.

The chain couples TRBV5-1 to TRBJ2-3; 10 positions agree with TRBD2. CDR1 SGHRS and CDR2 YFSETQ come from the germline V gene. V gave up 0 bases and J gave up 4 bases; unmatched junction bases: 2. This CDR3 comprises 15 residues. In DNA form, the CDR3 reads TGCGCCAGCAGCTTGGACGGGACTAGCGCAGATACGCAGTATTTT. Translating it yields CASSLDGTSADTQYF.

This clonotype was recorded a few times. V and J are TRBV2 and TRBJ1-4; possibly TRBD1 for D (5 bases). Trimming took 7 bases from V and 7 from J, leaving 16 bases between them. Germline lookup yields CDR1 SNHLY and CDR2 FYNNEI. The CDR3 loop spans 14 amino acids. CDR3 DNA: TGTGCCAGCACGGTGGACGGGGCTGGTGAAAAACTGTTTTTT. Protein: CASTVDGAGEKLFF.

In this sample, this clonotype turned up a few times. This rearrangement joins TRBV6-5 to TRBJ2-2; 14 positions agree with TRBD2. Germline V lookup: CDR1 MNHEY, CDR2 SVGAGI. With 6 bases clipped from V and 4 bases from J, the junction kept 7 bases outside the gene matches. The CDR3 consists of 17 residues. The CDR3 sequence: CASSRLAGGSGTGELFF. For the CDR3, the DNA is TGTGCCAGCAGCCGACTAGCGGGGGGGTCGGGCACCGGGGAGCTGTTTTTT.

The chain couples TRBV4-3 to TRBJ2-7, with a weak D call TRBD2 (7 bases). The CDR3 is made up of 15 amino acids. Germline V lookup: CDR1 LGHNA, CDR2 YSLEER. Trimming stripped 0 bases from V and 7 bases from J, with 16 bases between. In nucleotides, the CDR3 is TGCGCCAGCAGCCAAGATGGCGGGGGCCCAGATGAGCAGTACTTC. Residues: CASSQDGGGPDEQYF.

The chain uses TRBV19 and TRBJ2-6; D remains unclear. Germline V CDR1 and CDR2: LNHDA, SQIVND (reference sequence). V lost 7 bases to trimming and J lost 0 bases, with 10 bases between them. CDR3 length equals 15 residues. CDR3 region: CASIDWYSGANVLTF. In DNA, the CDR3 is TGTGCCAGTATAGATTGGTACTCTGGGGCCAACGTCCTGACTTTC.

This clonotype has a handful of counts. This rearrangement joins TRBV6-5 to TRBJ2-7; 9 positions agree with TRBD1. After removal of 4 bases from V and 0 bases from J, the junction contained 10 bases not matched to a gene. Germline V CDR1 and CDR2: MNHEY, SVGAGI. The CDR3 is 17 amino acids. CDR3 nucleotide sequence: TGTGCCAGCAGTTCTACCCCCGGGACAGGGACCTCCTACGAGCAGTACGTC. Amino acid sequence: CASSSTPGTGTSYEQYV.

The sample holds a few counts of this clonotype. The genes are TRBV2 and TRBJ1-5; 7 bases are shared with TRBD1. Germline lookup yields CDR1 SNHLY and CDR2 FYNNEI. The V gene end was trimmed by 4 bases and the J gene end by 0 bases; junction bases not matched to a gene: 3. There are 15 residues in the CDR3. CDR3 sequence reads: CASSVGQYSNQPQHF. The CDR3 DNA follows: TGTGCCAGCAGTGTGGGACAGTATAGCAATCAGCCCCAGCATTTT.

The chain carries TRBV7-8 and TRBJ2-7, with a tentative D call TRBD1 (5 bases). Trimming removed 2 bases from V and 5 bases from J, with 13 bases in between. This CDR3 contains 14 residues. The germline CDR1 and CDR2 sequences are SGHVS and FQNEAQ. The CDR3 sequence: CASSLLAGPNEQYV. The CDR3 coding sequence is TGTGCCAGCAGCTTACTTGCAGGGCCTAACGAGCAGTACGTC.

This clonotype was seen more than once but under ten times. The chain uses TRBV15 and TRBJ2-1; 9 positions match TRBD1. Per the germline V gene, CDR1 is LNHNV and CDR2 is YYDKDF (reference sequence). The CDR3 is 15 residues long. V gave up 3 bases and J gave up 7 bases; unmatched junction bases: 7. The CDR3 loop is CATSRGTGQGNEQFF. CDR3 DNA sequence: TGTGCCACCAGCAGGGGGACAGGGCAAGGGAATGAGCAGTTCTTC.

This clonotype came up a few times. The rearrangement joins TRBV6-2 or TRBV6-3 to TRBJ2-1; TRBD1 might be the D (6 bases). The V gene lost 6 bases and the J gene lost 4 bases, with 16 bases spanning the gap. CDR1 is MNHEY, CDR2 SVGEGT, per germline. The CDR3 totals 15 residues. Written as DNA, the CDR3 is TGTGCCAGCAGGAACACAGGGCCGGGATACAATGAGCAGTTCTTC. It is translated as CASRNTGPGYNEQFF.

There are many counts of this clonotype. The chain links TRBV5-6 to TRBJ2-7, with D possibly TRBD1 on 5 matching bases. Germline-derived CDR1 and CDR2 are SGHDT and YYEEEE. Trimming removed 1 base at V and 7 bases at J, with 18 bases between. This CDR3 is 15 amino acids long. For the CDR3, the DNA is TGTGCCAGCAGCTTGATCGCAGGGAACCCTACGGAGCAGTACGTC. It encodes CASSLIAGNPTEQYV.

V and J are TRBV3-1 and TRBJ1-5; D call uncertain. This CDR3 region has 13 residues. CDR1 LGHDT and CDR2 YNNKEL come from the germline V gene (reference sequence). The V end lost 1 base, the J end lost 6 bases, and 7 bases lay between the germline ends. CDR3 sequence reads: CASSQARVQPQHF. The DNA of the CDR3 is TGTGCCAGCAGCCAAGCCCGGGTTCAGCCCCAGCATTTT.

There are many counts of this clonotype. The chain has TRBV25-1 and TRBJ2-5, with 8 nucleotides matching TRBD2. The CDR3 covers 15 residues. Germline CDR1 and CDR2: MGHDK and SYGVNS. Germline trimming cut 2 bases from V and 5 bases from J; bases unmatched to any gene: 7. The CDR3 loop is CASSEGGREVETQYF. CDR3 sequence (DNA): TGTGCCAGCAGTGAAGGGGGGCGGGAGGTGGAGACCCAGTACTTC.